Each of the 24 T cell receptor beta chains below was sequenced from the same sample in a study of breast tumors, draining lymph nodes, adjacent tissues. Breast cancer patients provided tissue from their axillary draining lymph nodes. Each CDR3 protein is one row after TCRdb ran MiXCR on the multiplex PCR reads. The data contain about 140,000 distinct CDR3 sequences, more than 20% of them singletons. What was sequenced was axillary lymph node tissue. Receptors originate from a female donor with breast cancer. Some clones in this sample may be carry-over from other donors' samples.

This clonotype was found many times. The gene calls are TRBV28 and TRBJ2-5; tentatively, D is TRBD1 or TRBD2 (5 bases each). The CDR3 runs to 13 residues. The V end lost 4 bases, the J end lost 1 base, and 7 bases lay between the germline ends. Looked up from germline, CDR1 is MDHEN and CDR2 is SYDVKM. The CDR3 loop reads CASSWDAQETQYF. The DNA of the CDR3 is TGTGCCAGCAGTTGGGACGCCCAAGAGACCCAGTACTTC.

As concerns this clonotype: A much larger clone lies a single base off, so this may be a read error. CDR3 sequence: CASSVGLAGGTGELLF. CDR3 DNA: TGTGCCAGCAGCGTAGGCCTAGCGGGAGGAACCGGGGAGCTGCTTTTT. V is TRBV9 and J is TRBJ2-2; 11 bases are a match to TRBD2. The CDR3 is 16 amino acids. Per the germline V gene, CDR1 is SGDLS and CDR2 is YYNGEE.

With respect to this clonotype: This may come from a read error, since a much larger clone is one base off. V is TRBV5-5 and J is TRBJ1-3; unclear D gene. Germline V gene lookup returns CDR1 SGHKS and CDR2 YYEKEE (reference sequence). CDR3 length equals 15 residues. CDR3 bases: TGTGCCAGCAGCTTGGGTGCCGTCTCTGGAACCACCATATATTTT. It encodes CASSLGAVSGTTIYF.

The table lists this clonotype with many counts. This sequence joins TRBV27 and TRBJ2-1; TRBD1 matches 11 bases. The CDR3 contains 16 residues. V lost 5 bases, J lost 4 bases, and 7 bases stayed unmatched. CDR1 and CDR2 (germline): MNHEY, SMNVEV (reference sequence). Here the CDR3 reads CASSTWTGGIYNEQFF. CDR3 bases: TGTGCCAGCAGTACTTGGACAGGGGGCATTTACAATGAGCAGTTCTTC.

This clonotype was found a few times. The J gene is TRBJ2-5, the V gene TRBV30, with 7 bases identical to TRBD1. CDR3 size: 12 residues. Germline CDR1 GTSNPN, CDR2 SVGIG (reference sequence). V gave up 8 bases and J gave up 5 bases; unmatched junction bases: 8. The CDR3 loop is CAQGGRAETQYF. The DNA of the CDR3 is TGTGCCCAAGGGGGCAGGGCCGAGACCCAGTACTTC.

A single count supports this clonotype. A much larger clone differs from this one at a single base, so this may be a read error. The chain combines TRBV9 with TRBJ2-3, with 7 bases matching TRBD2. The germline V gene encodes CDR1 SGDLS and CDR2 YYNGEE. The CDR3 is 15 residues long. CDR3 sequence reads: CARSVDPGGLDTQYF. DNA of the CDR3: TGTGCCCGCAGCGTAGACCCGGGAGGTCTAGATACGCAGTATTTT.

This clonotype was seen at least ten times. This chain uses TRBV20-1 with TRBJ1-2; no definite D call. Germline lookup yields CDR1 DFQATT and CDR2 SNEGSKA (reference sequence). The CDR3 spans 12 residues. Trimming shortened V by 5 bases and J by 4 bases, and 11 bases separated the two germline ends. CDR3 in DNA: TGCAGTGCTCCCGACAACGTCTATGGCTACACCTTC. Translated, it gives CSAPDNVYGYTF.

CDR3 nucleotide sequence: TGCAGTGCTACTAGCGGGAGTAAGTTTTCCTACGAGCAGTACTTC. Translating gives CSATSGSKFSYEQYF. This sequence joins TRBV20-1 and TRBJ2-7; 10 bases are shared with TRBD2. Germline V lookup: CDR1 DFQATT, CDR2 SNEGSKA (reference sequence). The J segment lost 1 base and the V segment lost 4 bases, leaving 7 bases of the junction unmatched. This CDR3 region has 15 residues.

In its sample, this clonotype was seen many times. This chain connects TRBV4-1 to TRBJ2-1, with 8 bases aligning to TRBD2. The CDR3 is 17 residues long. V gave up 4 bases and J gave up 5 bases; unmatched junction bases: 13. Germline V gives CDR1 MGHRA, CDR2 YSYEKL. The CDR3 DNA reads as TGCGCCAGCAGCCCGGCCTCCCCGGGACTAGAGGACAATGAGCAGTTCTTC. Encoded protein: CASSPASPGLEDNEQFF.

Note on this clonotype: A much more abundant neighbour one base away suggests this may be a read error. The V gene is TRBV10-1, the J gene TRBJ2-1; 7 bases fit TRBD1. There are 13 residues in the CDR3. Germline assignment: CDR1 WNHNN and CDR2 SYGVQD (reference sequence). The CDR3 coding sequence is TGCGCCGGCAGCCGGGACAGTCTCGATGAGCAGTTCTTC. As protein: CAGSRDSLDEQFF.

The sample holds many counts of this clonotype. Written as DNA, the CDR3 is TGCAGCGTTGAAGACAGAGGGAGGGGGACAGATACGCAGTATTTT. It codes for CSVEDRGRGTDTQYF. The rearrangement joins TRBV29-1 to TRBJ2-3; possibly TRBD2 for D (7 bases). CDR3 length equals 15 residues. The ends were cut back, 0 bases at V and 3 bases at J, with 13 bases in the middle. Germline lookup yields CDR1 SQVTM and CDR2 ANQGSEA.

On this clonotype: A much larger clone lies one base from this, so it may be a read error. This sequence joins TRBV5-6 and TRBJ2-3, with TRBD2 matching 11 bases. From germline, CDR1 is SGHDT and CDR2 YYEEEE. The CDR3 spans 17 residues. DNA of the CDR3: TGTGCCGGCAGCTTGGTCGGGACTAGCGGTAGCACAGATACGCAGTATTTT. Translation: CAGSLVGTSGSTDTQYF. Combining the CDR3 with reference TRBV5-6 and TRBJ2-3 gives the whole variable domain DAGVTQSPTHLIKTRGQQVTLRCSPKSGHDTVSWYQQALGQGPQFIFQYYEEEERQRGNFPDRFSGHQFPNYSSELNVNALLLGDSALYLCAGSLVGTSGSTDTQYFGPGTRLTVL.

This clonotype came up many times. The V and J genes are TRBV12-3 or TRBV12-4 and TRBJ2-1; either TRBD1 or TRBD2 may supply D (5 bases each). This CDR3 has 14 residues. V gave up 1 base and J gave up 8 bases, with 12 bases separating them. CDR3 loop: CASSLGTGRDEQFF. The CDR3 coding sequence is TGTGCCAGCAGTTTAGGTACGGGACGGGATGAGCAGTTCTTC.

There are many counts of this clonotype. CDR3 coding DNA: TGTGCCAGCAATACCGGGACCCCGAGAAATGAGCAGTTCTTC. Translation gives CASNTGTPRNEQFF. This chain links TRBV12-3 or TRBV12-4 with TRBJ2-1, with D perhaps given as TRBD1 or TRBD2 (5 bases each). There are 14 residues in the CDR3. V lost 7 bases to trimming and J lost 7 bases, with 17 bases between them.

The CDR3 coding sequence is TGTGCCAGCAGCTTAGGGGGACTAGCGGGAGGGGAAGAGACCCAGTACTTC. Protein sequence: CASSLGGLAGGEETQYF. The gene calls are TRBV7-2 and TRBJ2-5, with 16 bases aligning to TRBD2. CDR1 is SGHTA, CDR2 FQGNSA, per germline. The V gene end was trimmed by 1 base and the J gene end by 3 bases; junction bases not matched to a gene: 2. The CDR3 runs 17 residues.

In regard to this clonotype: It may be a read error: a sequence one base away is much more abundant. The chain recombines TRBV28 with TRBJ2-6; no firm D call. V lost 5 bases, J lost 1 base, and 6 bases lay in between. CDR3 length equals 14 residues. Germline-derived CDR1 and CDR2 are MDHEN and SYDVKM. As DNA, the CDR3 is TGTGCCAGCAGTCAAATATCTGGGGCCAACGTCCTGACTTTC. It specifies CASSQISGANVLTF.

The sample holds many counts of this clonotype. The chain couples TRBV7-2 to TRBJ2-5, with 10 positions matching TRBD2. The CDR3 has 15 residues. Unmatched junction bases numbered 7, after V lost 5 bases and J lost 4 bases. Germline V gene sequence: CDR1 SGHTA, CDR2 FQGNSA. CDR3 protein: CASSPRAGGPETQYF. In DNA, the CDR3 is TGTGCCAGCAGCCCACGAGCGGGAGGGCCAGAGACCCAGTACTTC.

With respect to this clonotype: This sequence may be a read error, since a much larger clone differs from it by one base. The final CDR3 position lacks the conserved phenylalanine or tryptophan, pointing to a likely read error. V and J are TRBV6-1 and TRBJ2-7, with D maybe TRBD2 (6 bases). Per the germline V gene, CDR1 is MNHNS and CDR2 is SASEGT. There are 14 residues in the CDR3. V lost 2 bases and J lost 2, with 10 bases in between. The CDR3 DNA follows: TGTGCCAGCAGTGAACGGTGGGGGGCCTACGAGCAGTACCTC. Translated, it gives CASSERWGAYEQYL.

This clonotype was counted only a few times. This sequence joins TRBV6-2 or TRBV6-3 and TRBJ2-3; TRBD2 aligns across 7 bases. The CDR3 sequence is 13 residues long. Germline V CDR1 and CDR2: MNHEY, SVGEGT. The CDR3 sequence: CATRPAGSDTQYF. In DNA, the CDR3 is TGTGCGACGAGACCAGCGGGATCAGATACGCAGTATTTT.

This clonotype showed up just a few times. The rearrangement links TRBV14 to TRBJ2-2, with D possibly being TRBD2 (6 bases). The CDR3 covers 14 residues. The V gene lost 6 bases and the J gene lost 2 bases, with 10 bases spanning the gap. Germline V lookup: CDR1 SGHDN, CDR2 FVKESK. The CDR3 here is CASRRDFNTGELFF. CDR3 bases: TGTGCCAGCAGACGGGACTTCAACACCGGGGAGCTGTTTTTT.

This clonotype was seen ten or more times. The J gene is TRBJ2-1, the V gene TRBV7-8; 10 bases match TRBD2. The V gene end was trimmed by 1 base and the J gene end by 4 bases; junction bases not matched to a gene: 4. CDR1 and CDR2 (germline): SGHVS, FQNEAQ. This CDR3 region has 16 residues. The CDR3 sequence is CASSLVASGGYNEQFF. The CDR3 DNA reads TGTGCCAGCAGCTTAGTGGCTAGCGGGGGATACAATGAGCAGTTCTTC. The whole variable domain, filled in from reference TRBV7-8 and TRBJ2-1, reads GAGVSQSPRYKVAKRGQDVALRCDPISGHVSLFWYQQALGQGPEFLTYFQNEAQLDKSGLPSDRFFAERPEGSVSTLKIQRTQQEDSAVYLCASSLVASGGYNEQFFGPGTRLTVL.

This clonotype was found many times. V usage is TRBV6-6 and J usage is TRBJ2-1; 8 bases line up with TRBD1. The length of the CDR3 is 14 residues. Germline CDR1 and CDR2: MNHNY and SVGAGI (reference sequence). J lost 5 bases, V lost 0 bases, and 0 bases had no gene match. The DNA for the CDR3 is TGTGCCAGCAGTTACTCGGGACAGGACAATGAGCAGTTCTTC. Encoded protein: CASSYSGQDNEQFF.

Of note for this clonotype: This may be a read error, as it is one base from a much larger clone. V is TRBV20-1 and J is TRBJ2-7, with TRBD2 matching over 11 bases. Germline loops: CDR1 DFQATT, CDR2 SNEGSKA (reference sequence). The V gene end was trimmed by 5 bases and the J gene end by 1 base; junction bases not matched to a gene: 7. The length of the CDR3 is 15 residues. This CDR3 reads CSAGRLAGNSYEQYF. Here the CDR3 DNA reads TGCAGTGCTGGAAGACTAGCGGGAAATTCCTACGAGCAGTACTTC.

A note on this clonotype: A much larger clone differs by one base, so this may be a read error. The CDR3 sequence is CSVETRDSRGFEQSF. In DNA, the CDR3 is TGCAGCGTTGAAACCCGGGACTCTCGGGGGTTTGAGCAGTCCTTC. V usage is TRBV29-1 and J usage is TRBJ2-1; D possibly corresponds to TRBD2 (6 bases). Germline-derived CDR1 and CDR2 are SQVTM and ANQGSEA. This CDR3 spans 15 amino acids.